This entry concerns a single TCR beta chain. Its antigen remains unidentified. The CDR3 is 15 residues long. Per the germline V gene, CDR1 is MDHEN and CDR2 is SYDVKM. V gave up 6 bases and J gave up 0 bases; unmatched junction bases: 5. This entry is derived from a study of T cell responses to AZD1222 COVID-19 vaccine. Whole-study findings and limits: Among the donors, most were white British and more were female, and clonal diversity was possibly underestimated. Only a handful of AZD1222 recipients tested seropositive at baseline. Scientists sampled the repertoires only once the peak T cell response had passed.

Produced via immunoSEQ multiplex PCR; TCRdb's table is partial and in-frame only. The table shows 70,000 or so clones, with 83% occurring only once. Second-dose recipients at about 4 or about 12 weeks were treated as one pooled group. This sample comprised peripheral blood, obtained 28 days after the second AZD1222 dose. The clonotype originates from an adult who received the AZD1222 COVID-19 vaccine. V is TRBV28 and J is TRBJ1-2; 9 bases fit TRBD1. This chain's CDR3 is CASRTGQGSNYGYTF. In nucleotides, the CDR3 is TGTGCCAGCAGAACCGGACAGGGGTCTAACTATGGCTACACCTTC.